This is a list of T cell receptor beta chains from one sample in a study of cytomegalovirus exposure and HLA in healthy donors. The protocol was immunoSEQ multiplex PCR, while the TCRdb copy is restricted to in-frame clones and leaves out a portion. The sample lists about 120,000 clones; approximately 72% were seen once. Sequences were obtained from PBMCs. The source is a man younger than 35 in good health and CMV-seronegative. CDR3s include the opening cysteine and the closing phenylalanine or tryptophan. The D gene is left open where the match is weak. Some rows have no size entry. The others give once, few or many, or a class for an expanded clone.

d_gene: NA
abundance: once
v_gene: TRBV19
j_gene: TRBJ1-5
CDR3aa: CASSRVGARGNQPQHF
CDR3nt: TGTGCCAGTAGCCGAGTGGGGGCCCGGGGCAATCAGCCCCAGCATTTT

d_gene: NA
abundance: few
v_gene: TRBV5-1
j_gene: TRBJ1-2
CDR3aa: CASSLDSTYGYTF
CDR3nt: TGCGCCAGCAGCTTGGACAGTACCTATGGCTACACCTTC

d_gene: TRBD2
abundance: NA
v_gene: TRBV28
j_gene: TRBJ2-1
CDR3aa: CASNRRAGVVSYNEQFF
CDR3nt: TGTGCCAGCAATAGAAGAGCGGGAGTTGTTTCCTACAATGAGCAGTTCTTC

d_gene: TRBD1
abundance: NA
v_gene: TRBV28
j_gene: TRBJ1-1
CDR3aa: CASSLTGAMRNTEAFF
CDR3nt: TGTGCCAGCAGTTTAACAGGGGCGATGAGGAACACTGAAGCTTTCTTT

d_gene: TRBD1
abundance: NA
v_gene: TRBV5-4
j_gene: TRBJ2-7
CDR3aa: CATTLGQGGEQYF
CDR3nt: TGTGCCACCACGCTGGGACAGGGGGGTGAGCAGTACTTC

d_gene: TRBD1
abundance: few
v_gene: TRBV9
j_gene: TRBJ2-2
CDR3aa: CASSVGPGGANTGELFF
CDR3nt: TGTGCCAGCAGCGTAGGGCCAGGGGGCGCGAACACCGGGGAGCTGTTTTTT

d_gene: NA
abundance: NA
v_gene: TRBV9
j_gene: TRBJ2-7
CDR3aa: CASSVWGQGGDEQYF
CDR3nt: TGTGCCAGCAGCGTGTGGGGGCAGGGGGGCGACGAGCAGTACTTC

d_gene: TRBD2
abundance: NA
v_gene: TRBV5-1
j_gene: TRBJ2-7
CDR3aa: CASSPGTSGSNYEQYF
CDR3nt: TGCGCCAGCAGCCCCGGGACTAGCGGGAGTAATTACGAGCAGTACTTC

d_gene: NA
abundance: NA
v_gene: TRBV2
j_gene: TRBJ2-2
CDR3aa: CASTRNTGELFF
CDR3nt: TGTGCCAGTACCAGGAACACCGGGGAGCTGTTTTTT

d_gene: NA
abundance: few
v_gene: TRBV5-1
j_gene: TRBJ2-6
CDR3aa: CASRDSSSGANVLTF
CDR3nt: TGCGCCAGCAGGGACTCAAGCTCTGGGGCCAACGTCCTGACTTTC

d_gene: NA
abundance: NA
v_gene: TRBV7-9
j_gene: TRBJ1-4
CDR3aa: CASSLETTKREKLFF
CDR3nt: TGTGCCAGCAGCTTAGAAACGACCAAGCGGGAAAAACTGTTTTTT

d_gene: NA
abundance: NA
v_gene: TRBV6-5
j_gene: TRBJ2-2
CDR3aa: CASSYSGITGELFF
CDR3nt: TGTGCCAGCAGTTACTCCGGTATCACCGGGGAGCTGTTTTTT

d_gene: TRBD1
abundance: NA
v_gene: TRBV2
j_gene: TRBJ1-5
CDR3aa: CASSGQDRNQPQHF
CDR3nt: TGTGCCAGCAGCGGACAGGATCGCAATCAGCCCCAGCATTTT

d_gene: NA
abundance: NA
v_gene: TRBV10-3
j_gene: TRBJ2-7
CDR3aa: CAISEATVSYEQYF
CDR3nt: TGTGCCATCAGTGAGGCCACTGTCTCCTACGAGCAGTACTTC

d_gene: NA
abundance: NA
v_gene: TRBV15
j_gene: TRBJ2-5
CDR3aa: CATSRDGGWETQYF
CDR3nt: TGTGCCACCAGCAGAGACGGAGGTTGGGAGACCCAGTACTTC

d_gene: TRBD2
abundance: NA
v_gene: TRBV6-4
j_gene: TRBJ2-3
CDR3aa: CASSPQRGSTDTQYF
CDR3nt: TGTGCCAGCAGTCCCCAGCGGGGGAGCACAGATACGCAGTATTTT

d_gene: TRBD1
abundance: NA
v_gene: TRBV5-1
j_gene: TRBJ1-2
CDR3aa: CASSPGQGDYGYTF
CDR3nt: TGCGCCAGCAGCCCGGGACAGGGTGACTATGGCTACACCTTC

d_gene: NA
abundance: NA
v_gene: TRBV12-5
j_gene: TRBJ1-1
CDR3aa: CASGLGSGTHTEAFF
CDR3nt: TGTGCTAGTGGTTTGGGATCCGGGACACACACTGAAGCTTTCTTT

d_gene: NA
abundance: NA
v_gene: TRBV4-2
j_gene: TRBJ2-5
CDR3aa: CASSPRERTVSGETQYF
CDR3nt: TGTGCCAGCAGCCCGAGGGAACGGACCGTTTCGGGGGAGACCCAGTACTTC

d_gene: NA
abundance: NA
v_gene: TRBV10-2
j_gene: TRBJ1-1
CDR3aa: CASSELLGGAEAFF
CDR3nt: TGCGCCAGCAGTGAGCTCTTGGGGGGTGCTGAAGCTTTCTTT

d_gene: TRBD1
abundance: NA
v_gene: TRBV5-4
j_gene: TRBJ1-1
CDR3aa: CASSLTGGSDPAFF
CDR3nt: TGTGCCAGCAGCTTGACAGGGGGTTCCGACCCCGCTTTCTTT

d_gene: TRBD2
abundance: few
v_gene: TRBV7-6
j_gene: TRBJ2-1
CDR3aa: CASSGRLAGGNEQFF
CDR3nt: TGTGCCAGCAGCGGGAGACTAGCGGGAGGCAATGAGCAGTTCTTC

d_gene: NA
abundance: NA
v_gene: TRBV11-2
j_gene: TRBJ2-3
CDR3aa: CASSLVGGRGVSQTDTQYF
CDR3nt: TGTGCCAGCAGCTTAGTGGGCGGGCGGGGCGTCTCCCAAACAGATACGCAGTATTTT

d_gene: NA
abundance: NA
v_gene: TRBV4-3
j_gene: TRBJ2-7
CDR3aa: CASSHYVQDEQYF
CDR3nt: TGCGCCAGCAGCCATTATGTTCAGGACGAGCAGTACTTC

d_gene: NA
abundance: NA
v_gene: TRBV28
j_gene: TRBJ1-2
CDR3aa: CASSGTGSHGYTF
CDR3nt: TGTGCCAGCAGTGGAACGGGGTCTCATGGCTACACCTTC

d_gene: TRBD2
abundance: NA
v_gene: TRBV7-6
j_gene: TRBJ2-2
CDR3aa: CASSLTLAGSTNTGELFF
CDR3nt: TGTGCCAGCAGCTTAACGCTAGCGGGAAGTACTAACACCGGGGAGCTGTTTTTT

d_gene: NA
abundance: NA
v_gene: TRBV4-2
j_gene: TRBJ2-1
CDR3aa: CASSLILGGAGNEQFF
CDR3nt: TGTGCCAGCAGCCTAATCCTAGGGGGGGCCGGTAATGAGCAGTTCTTC

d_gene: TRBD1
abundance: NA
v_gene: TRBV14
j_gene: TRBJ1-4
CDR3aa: CASRRDSNEKLFF
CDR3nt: TGTGCCAGCAGAAGGGACAGTAATGAAAAACTGTTTTTT

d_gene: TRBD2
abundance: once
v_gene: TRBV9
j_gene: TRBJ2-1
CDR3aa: CASRPLGLAGGNNEQFF
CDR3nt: TGTGCCAGCAGACCTTTGGGGCTAGCGGGAGGAAACAATGAGCAGTTCTTC

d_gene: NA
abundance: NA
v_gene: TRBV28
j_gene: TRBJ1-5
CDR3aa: CASSLGELVNQPQHF
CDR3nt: TGTGCCAGCAGTTTGGGAGAGCTAGTCAATCAGCCCCAGCATTTT

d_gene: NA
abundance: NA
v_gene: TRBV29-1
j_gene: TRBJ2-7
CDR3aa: CSVGPGVAYEQYF
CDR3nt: TGCAGCGTTGGCCCAGGTGTCGCCTACGAGCAGTACTTC

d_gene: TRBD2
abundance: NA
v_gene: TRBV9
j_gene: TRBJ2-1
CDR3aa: CASSAGLAHYNEQFF
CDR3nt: TGTGCCAGCAGCGCGGGACTAGCTCATTACAATGAGCAGTTCTTC

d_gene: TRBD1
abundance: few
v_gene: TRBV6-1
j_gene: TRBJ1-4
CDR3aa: CASSEFFGDRGFRRFF
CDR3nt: TGTGCCAGCAGTGAATTTTTTGGGGACAGGGGGTTCAGGCGGTTTTTT

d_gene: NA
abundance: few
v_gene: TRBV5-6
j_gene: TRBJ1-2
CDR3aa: CASSFLYGYTF
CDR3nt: TGTGCCAGCAGCTTCCTGTATGGCTACACCTTC

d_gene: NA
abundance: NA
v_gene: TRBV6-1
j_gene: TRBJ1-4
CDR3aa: CASILGGTNEKLFF
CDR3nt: TGTGCCAGCATTCTGGGGGGGACTAATGAAAAACTGTTTTTT

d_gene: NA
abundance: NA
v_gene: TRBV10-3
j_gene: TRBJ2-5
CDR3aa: CAISSTTGLETQYF
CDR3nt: TGTGCCATCAGTTCTACTACAGGGTTGGAGACCCAGTACTTC

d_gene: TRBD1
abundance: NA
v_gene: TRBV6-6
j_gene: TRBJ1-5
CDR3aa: CASRTGLRPQHF
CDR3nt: TGTGCCAGCAGGACAGGGTTGCGGCCCCAGCATTTT

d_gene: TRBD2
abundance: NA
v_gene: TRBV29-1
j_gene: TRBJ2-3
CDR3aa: CSVRREVTDTQYF
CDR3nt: TGCAGCGTTCGGCGGGAGGTCACAGATACGCAGTATTTT

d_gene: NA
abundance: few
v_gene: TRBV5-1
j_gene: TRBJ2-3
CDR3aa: CASRLTPGKADTQYF
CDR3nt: TGCGCCAGCAGGCTGACCCCGGGGAAGGCAGATACGCAGTATTTT

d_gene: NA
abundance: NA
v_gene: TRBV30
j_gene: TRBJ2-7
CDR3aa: CAWSPQGLKDEQYF
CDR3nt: TGTGCCTGGAGTCCCCAGGGATTGAAGGACGAGCAGTACTTC

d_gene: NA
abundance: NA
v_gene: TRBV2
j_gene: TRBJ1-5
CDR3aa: CASSLPDFTQPQHF
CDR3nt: TGTGCCAGCAGCCTCCCAGACTTCACCCAGCCCCAGCATTTT

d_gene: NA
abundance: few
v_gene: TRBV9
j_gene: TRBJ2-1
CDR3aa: CASSVGGGVGEQFF
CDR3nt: TGTGCCAGCAGCGTAGGAGGAGGGGTTGGTGAGCAGTTCTTC

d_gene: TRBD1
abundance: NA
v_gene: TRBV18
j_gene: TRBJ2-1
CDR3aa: CASSPDRNYNEQFF
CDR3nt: TGTGCCAGCTCACCGGACAGGAATTACAATGAGCAGTTCTTC

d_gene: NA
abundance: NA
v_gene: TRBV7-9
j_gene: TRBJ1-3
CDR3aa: CASSLWRGHSGNTIYF
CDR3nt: TGTGCCAGCAGCTTATGGCGGGGTCACTCTGGAAACACCATATATTTT

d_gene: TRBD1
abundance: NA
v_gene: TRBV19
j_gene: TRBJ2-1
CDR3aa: CASSLQALRGQYNEQFF
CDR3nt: TGTGCCAGTAGTTTACAAGCCCTCAGGGGGCAGTACAATGAGCAGTTCTTC

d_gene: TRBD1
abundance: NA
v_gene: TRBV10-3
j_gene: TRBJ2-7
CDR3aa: CAISPGQGSYEQYF
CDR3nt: TGTGCCATCAGTCCGGGACAGGGCTCCTACGAGCAGTACTTC